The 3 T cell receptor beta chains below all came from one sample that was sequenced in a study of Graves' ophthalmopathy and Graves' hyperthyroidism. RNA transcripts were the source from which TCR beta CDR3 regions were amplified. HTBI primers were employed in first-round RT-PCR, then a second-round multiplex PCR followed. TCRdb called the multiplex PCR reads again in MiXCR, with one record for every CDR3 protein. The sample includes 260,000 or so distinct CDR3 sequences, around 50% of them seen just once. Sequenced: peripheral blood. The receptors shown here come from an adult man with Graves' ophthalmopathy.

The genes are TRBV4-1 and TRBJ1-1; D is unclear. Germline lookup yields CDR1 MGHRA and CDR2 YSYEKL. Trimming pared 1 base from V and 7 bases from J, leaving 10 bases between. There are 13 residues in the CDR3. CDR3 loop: CASSQALGYEAFF. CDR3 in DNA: TGCGCCAGCAGCCAAGCTTTGGGGTATGAAGCTTTCTTT.

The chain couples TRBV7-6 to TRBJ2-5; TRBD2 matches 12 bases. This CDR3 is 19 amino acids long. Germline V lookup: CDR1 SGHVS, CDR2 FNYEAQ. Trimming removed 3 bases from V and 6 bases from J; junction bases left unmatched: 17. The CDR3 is CASSLVGWTSGDPSKTQYF. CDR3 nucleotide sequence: TGTGCCAGCAGCTTGGTCGGGTGGACTAGCGGGGACCCCTCGAAGACCCAGTACTTC.

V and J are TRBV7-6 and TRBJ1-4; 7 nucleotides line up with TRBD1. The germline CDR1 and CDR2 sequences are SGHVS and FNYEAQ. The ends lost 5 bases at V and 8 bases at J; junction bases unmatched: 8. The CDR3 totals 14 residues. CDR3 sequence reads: CASSHGTENEKLFF. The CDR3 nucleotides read TGTGCCAGCAGCCACGGGACAGAGAACGAAAAACTGTTTTTT.